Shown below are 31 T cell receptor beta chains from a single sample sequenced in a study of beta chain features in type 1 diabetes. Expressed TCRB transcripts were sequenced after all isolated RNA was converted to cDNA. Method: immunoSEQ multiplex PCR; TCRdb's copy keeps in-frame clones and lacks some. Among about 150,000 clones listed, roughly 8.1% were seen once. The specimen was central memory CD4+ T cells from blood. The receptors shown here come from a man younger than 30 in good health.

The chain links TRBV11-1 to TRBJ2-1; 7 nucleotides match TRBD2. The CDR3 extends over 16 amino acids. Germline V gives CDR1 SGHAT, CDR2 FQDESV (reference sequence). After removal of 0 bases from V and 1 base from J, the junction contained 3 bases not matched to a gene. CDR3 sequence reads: CASSLALRESYNEQFF. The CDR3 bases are TGTGCCAGCAGCTTAGCCTTGCGGGAGTCCTACAATGAGCAGTTCTTC.

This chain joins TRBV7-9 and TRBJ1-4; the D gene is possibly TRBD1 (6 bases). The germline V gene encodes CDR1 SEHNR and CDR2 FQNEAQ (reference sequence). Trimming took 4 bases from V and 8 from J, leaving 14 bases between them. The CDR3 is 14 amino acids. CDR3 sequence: CASSSTGIGEKLFF. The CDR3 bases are TGTGCCAGCAGCTCCACAGGGATAGGGGAAAAACTGTTTTTT.

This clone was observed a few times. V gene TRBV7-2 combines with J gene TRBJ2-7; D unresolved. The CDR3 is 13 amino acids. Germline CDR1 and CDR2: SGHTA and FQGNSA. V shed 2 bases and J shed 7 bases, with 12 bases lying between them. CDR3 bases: TGTGCCAGCAGCTTATTCGAGCCAGGAGAGCAGTACTTC. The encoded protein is CASSLFEPGEQYF. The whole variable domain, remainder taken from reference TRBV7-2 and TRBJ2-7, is GAGVSQSPSNKVTEKGKDVELRCDPISGHTALYWYRQSLGQGLEFLIYFQGNSAPDKSGLPSDRFSAERTGGSVSTLTIQRTQQEDSAVYLCASSLFEPGEQYFGPGTRLTVT.

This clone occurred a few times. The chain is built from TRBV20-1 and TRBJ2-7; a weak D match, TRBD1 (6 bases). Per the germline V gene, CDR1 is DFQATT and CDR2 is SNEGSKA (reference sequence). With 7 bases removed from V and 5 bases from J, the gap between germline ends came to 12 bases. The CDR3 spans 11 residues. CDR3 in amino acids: CSELQGHEQYF. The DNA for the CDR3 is TGCAGTGAGCTACAGGGCCACGAGCAGTACTTC.

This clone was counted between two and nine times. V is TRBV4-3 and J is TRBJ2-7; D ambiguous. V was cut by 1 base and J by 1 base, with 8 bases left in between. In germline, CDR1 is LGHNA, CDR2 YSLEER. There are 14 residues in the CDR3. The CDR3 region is CASSQVADSYEQYF. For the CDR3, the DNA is TGCGCCAGCAGCCAAGTGGCTGATTCCTACGAGCAGTACTTC.

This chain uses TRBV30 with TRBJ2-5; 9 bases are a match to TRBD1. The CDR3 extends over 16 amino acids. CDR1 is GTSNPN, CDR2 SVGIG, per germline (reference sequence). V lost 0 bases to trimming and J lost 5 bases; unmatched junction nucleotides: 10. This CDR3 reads CAWSVMGQGVGETQYF. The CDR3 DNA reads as TGTGCCTGGAGTGTAATGGGACAGGGCGTCGGGGAGACCCAGTACTTC.

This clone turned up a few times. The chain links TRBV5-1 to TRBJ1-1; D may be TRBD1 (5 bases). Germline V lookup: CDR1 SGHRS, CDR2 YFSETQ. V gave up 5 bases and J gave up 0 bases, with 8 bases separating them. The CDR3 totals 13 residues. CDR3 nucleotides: TGCGCCAGCAGATCAGGGATGAACACTGAAGCTTTCTTT. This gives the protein CASRSGMNTEAFF.

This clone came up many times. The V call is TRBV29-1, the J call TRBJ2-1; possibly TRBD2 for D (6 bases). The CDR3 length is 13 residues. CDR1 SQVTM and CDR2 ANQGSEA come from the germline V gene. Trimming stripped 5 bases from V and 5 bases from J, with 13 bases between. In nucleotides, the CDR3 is TGCAGCGTTCTTGGGGGGTACGACAATGAGCAGTTCTTC. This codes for CSVLGGYDNEQFF.

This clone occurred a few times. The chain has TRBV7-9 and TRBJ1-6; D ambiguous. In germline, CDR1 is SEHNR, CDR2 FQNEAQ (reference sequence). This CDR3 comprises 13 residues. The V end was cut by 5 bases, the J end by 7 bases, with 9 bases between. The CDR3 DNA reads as TGTGCCAGCAGCCCGTCTAGAAATTCACCCCTCCACTTT. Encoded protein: CASSPSRNSPLHF.

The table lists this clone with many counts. The CDR3 nucleotides read TGCAGCGTTGGCCAAAACCGAATGAAGACGGGAACCTACGAGCAGTACTTC. This encodes CSVGQNRMKTGTYEQYF. V gene TRBV29-1 combines with J gene TRBJ2-7; maybe TRBD2 (5 bases). The V gene lost 4 bases and the J gene lost 2 bases, with 24 bases spanning the gap. Germline CDR1 reads SQVTM; CDR2 reads ANQGSEA. The CDR3 contains 17 residues.

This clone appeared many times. CDR3 in amino acids: CASSRGQGNTIYF. In nucleotides, the CDR3 is TGTGCCAGCAGCCGGGGACAGGGAAACACCATATATTTT. V usage is TRBV7-2 and J usage is TRBJ1-3, with 7 bases that match TRBD1. Unmatched junction bases numbered 2, after V lost 5 bases and J lost 4 bases. CDR3 length: 13 residues. Germline CDR1 SGHTA, CDR2 FQGNSA.

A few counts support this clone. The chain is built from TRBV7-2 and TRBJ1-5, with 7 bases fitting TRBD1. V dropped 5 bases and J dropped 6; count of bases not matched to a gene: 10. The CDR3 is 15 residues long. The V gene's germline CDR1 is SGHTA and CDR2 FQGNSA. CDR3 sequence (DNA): TGTGCCAGCAGCCCCTGGGGACAGCGGATTCAGCCCCAGCATTTT. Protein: CASSPWGQRIQPQHF.

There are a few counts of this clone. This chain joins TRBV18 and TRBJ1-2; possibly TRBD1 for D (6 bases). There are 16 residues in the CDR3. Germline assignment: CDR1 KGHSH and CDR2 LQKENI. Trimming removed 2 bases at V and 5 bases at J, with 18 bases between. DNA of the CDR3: TGTGCCAGCTCACCATCCTGGACAGCGACCGAATATGGCTACACCTTC. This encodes CASSPSWTATEYGYTF.

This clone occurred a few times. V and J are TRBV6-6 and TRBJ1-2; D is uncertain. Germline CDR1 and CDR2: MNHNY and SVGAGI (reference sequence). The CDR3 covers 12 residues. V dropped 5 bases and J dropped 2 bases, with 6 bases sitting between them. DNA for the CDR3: TGTGCCAGCAGTATACTCAACTATGGCTACACCTTC. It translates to CASSILNYGYTF.

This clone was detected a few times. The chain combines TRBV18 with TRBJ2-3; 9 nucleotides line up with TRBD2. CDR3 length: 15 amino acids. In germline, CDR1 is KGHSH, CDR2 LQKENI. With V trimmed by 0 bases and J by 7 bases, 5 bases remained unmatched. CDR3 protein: CASSPPGGGANTQYF. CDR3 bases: TGTGCCAGCTCACCACCGGGCGGGGGGGCCAATACGCAGTATTTT.

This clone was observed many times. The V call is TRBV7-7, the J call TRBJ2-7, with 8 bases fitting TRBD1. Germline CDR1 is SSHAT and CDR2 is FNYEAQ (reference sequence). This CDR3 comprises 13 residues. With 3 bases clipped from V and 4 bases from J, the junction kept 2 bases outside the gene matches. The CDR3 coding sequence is TGTGCCAGCAGCTTCGGGACAGGTTACGAGCAGTACTTC. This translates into CASSFGTGYEQYF. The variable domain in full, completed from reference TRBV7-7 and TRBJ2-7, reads GAGVSQSPRYKVTKRGQDVTLRCDPISSHATLYWYQQALGQGPEFLTYFNYEAQPDKSGLPSDRFSAERPEGSISTLTIQRTEQRDSAMYRCASSFGTGYEQYFGPGTRLTVT.

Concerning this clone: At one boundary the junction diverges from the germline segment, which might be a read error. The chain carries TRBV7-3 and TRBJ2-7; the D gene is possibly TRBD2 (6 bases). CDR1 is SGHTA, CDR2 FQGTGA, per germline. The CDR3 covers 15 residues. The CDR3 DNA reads TGTGCCAGCAGCGTAACCTCGGGACTTGCGGCCGAGCAGTACTTC. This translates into CASSVTSGLAAEQYF.

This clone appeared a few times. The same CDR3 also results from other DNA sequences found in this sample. In nucleotides, the CDR3 is TGTGCCAGCAGCTTAGGGCGCGCCTACGAGCAGTACTTC. Its translation: CASSLGRAYEQYF. The chain employs TRBV7-3 and TRBJ2-7; D call uncertain. Trimming removed 2 bases at V and 2 bases at J, with 7 bases between. CDR1 SGHTA and CDR2 FQGTGA come from the germline V gene. The CDR3 contains 13 residues.

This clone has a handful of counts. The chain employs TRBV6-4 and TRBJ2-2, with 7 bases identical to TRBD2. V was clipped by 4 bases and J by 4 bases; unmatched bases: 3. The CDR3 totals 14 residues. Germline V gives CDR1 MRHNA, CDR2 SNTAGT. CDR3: CASSAVAGTGELFF. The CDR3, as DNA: TGTGCCAGCAGTGCGGTAGCGGGCACCGGGGAGCTGTTTTTT.

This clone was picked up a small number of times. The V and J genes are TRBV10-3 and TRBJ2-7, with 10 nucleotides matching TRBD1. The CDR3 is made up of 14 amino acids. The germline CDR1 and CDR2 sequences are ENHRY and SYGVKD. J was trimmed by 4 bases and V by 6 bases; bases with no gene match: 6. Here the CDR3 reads CAIRLGQGVYEQYF. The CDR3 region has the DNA TGTGCCATCAGATTAGGACAGGGGGTTTACGAGCAGTACTTC.

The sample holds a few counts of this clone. CDR3 nucleotide sequence: TGTGCCAGCAGCCCCTTCCGCGCTACCCAAGAGACCCAGTACTTC. Its protein is CASSPFRATQETQYF. This chain joins TRBV7-2 and TRBJ2-5; D not resolved. The germline CDR1 and CDR2 sequences are SGHTA and FQGNSA. Trimming stripped 5 bases from V and 1 base from J, with 14 bases between. The CDR3 runs to 15 residues. The full variable domain, completed using reference TRBV7-2 and TRBJ2-5, is GAGVSQSPSNKVTEKGKDVELRCDPISGHTALYWYRQSLGQGLEFLIYFQGNSAPDKSGLPSDRFSAERTGGSVSTLTIQRTQQEDSAVYLCASSPFRATQETQYFGPGTRLLVL.

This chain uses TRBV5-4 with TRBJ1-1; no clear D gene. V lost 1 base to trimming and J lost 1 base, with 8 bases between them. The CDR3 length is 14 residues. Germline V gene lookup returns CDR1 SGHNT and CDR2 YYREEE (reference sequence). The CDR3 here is CASSLNQANTEAFF. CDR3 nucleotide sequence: TGTGCCAGCAGCTTGAATCAGGCGAACACTGAAGCTTTCTTT.

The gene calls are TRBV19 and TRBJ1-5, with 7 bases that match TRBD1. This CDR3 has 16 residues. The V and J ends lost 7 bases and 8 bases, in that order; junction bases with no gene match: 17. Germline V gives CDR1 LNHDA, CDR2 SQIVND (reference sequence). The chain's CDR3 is CASIAPGGAGGKPQHF. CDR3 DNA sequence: TGTGCCAGTATCGCTCCCGGGGGGGCAGGGGGTAAGCCCCAGCATTTT. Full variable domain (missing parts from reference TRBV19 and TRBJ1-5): DGGITQSPKYLFRKEGQNVTLSCEQNLNHDAMYWYRQDPGQGLRLIYYSQIVNDFQKGDIAEGYSVSREKKESFPLTVTSAQKNPTAFYLCASIAPGGAGGKPQHFGDGTRLSIL.

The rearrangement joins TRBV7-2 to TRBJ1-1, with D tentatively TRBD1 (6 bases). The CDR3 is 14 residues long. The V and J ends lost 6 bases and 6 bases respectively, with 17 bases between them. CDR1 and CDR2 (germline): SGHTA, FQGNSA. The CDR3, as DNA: TGTGCCAGCAGAGGCACAGGGTTGGACTCTGAAGCTTTCTTT. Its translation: CASRGTGLDSEAFF.

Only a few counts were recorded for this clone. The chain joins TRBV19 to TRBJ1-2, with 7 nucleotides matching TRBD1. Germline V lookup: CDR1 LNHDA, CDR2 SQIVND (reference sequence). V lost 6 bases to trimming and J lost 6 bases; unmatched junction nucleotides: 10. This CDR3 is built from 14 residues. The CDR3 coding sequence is TGTGCCAGTAGGAGACAGGGTTTAGGCGATGGCTACACCTTC. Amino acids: CASRRQGLGDGYTF.

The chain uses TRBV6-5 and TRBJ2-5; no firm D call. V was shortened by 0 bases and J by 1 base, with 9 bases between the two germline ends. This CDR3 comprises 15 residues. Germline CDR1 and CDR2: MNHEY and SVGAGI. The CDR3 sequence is CASSYSGSLQETQYF. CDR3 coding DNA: TGTGCCAGCAGTTACTCGGGCAGCCTCCAAGAGACCCAGTACTTC.

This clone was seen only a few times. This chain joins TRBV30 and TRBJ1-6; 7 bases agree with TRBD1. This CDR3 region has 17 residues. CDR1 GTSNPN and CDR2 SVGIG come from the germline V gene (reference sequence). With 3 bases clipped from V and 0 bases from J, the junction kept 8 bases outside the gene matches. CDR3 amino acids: CAWRGGRGSSYNSPLHF. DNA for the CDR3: TGTGCCTGGAGGGGGGGCAGGGGGAGCTCCTATAATTCACCCCTCCACTTT.

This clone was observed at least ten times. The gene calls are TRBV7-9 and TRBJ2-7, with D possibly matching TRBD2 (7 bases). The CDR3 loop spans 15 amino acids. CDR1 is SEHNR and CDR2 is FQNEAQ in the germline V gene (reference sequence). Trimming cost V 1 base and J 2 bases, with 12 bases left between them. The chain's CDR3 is CASSLGGGAAYEQYF. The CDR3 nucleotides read TGTGCCAGCAGCTTAGGGGGGGGCGCCGCCTACGAGCAGTACTTC.

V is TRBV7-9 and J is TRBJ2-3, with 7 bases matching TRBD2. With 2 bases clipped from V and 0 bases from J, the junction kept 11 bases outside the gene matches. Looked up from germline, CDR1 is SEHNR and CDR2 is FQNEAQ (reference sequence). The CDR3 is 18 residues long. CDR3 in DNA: TGTGCCAGCAGCTTATATAGCGGGTCCATAATTAGCACAGATACGCAGTATTTT. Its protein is CASSLYSGSIISTDTQYF.

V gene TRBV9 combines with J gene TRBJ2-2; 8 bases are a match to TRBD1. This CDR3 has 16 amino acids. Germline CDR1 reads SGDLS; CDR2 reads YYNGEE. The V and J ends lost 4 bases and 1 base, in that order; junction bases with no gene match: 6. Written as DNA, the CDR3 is TGTGCCAGCAGCCCCCTTACAGGGGGGAACACCGGGGAGCTGTTTTTT. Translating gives CASSPLTGGNTGELFF.

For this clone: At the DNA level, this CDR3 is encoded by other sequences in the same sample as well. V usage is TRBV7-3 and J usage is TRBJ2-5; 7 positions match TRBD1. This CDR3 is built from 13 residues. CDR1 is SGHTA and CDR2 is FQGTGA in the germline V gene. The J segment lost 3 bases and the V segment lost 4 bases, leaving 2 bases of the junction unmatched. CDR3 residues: CASSSTGEETQYF. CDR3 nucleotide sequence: TGTGCCAGCAGCTCAACAGGGGAAGAGACCCAGTACTTC.